The T cell receptor (beta chain) under discussion was sequenced for a study of T cell responses to AZD1222 COVID-19 vaccine. Study conclusions and caveats: There were mostly white British donors and more females than males, and clonal diversity was possibly underestimated.

A word on this clone: Its antigen remains unidentified.

Produced via immunoSEQ multiplex PCR; TCRdb's table is partial and in-frame only. The data hold some 140,000 clones, with 84% observed a single time. Unmatched junction bases numbered 6, after V lost 1 base and J lost 8 bases. This CDR3 is 14 amino acids long. In germline, CDR1 is SGHRS, CDR2 YFSETQ. The receptor was isolated from an adult in good health. The sample consisted of peripheral blood, taken on day 0 of AZD1222 vaccination. This chain uses TRBV5-1 with TRBJ1-3; 7 bases map to TRBD1. CDR3 sequence (DNA): TGCGCCAGCAGCTTGACAGGGGCTGCGGACACCATATATTTT. As protein: CASSLTGAADTIYF.